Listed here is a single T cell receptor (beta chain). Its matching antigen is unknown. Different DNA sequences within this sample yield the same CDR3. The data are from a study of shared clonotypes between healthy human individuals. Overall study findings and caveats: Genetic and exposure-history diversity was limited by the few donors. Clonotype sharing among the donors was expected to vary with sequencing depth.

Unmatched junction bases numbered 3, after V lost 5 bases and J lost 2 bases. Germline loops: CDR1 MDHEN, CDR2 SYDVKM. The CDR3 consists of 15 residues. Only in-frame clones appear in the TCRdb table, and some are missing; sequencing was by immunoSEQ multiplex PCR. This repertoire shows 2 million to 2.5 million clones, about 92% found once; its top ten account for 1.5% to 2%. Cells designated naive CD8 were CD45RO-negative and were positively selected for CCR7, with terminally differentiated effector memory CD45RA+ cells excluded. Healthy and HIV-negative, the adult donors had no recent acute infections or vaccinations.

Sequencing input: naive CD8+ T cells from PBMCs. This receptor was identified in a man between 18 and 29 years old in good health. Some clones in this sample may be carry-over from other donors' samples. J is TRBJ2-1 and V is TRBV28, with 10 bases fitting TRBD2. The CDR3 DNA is TGTGCCAGCAGTCCCGGACTAGCGGCCTACAATGAGCAGTTCTTC. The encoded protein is CASSPGLAAYNEQFF.